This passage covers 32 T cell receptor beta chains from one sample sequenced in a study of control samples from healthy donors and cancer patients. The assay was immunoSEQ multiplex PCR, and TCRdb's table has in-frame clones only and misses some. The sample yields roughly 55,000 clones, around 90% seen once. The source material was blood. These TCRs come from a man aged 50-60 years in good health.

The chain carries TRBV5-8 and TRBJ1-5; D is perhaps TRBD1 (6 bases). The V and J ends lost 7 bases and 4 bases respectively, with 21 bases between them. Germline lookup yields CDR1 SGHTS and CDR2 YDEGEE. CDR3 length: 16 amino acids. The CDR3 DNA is TGTGCCAGCCGGACCCTCGGACAGTCTCCGAATCAGCCCCAGCATTTT. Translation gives CASRTLGQSPNQPQHF.

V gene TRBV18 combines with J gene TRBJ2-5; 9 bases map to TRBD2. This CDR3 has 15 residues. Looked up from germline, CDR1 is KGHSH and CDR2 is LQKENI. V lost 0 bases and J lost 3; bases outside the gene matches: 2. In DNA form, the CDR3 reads TGTGCCAGCTCACCACCCCTAGCGGGAAAAGAGACCCAGTACTTC. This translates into CASSPPLAGKETQYF.

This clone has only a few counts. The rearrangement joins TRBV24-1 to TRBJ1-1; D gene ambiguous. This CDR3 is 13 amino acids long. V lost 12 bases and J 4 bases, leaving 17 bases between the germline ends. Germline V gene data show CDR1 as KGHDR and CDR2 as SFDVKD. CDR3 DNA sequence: TGTGCCCCGGACGCCTTTGAAATCACTGAAGCTTTCTTT. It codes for CAPDAFEITEAFF.

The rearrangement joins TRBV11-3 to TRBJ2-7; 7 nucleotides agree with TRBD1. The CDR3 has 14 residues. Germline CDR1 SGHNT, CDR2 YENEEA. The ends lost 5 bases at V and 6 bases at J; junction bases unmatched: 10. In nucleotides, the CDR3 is TGTGCCAGCAGCACCCGACAGGGTTTCTTCGAGCAGTACTTC. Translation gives CASSTRQGFFEQYF.

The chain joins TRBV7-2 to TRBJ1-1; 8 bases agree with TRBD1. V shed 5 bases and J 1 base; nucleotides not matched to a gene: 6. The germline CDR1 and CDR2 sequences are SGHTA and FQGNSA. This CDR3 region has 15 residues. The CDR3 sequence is CASSAQGAANTEAFF. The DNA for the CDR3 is TGTGCCAGCAGCGCTCAGGGGGCCGCGAACACTGAAGCTTTCTTT. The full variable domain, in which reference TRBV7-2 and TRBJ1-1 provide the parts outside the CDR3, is GAGVSQSPSNKVTEKGKDVELRCDPISGHTALYWYRQSLGQGLEFLIYFQGNSAPDKSGLPSDRFSAERTGGSVSTLTIQRTQQEDSAVYLCASSAQGAANTEAFFGQGTRLTVV.

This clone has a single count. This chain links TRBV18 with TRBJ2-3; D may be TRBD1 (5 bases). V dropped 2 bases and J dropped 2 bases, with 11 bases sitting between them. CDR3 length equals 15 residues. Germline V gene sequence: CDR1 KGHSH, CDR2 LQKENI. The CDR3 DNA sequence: TGTGCCAGCTCACCAGCCCCAGGGTTCACAGATACGCAGTATTTT. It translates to CASSPAPGFTDTQYF.

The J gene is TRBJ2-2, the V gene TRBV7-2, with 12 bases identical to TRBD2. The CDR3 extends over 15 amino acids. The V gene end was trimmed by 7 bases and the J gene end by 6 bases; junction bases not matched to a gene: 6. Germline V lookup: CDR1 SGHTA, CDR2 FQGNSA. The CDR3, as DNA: TGTGCCAGCAACCCTAGCGGGAGGGCGGCCGGGGAGCTGTTTTTT. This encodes CASNPSGRAAGELFF.

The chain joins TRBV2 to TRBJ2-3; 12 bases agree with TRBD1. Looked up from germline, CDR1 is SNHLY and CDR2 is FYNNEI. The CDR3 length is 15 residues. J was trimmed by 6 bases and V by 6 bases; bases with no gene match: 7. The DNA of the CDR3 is TGTGCCAGCAGCTCGGGACAGGGGGCGCGGGATACGCAGTATTTT. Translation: CASSSGQGARDTQYF. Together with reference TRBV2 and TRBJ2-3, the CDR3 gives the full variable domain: EPEVTQTPSHQVTQMGQEVILRCVPISNHLYFYWYRQILGQKVEFLVSFYNNEISEKSEIFDDQFSVERPDGSNFTLKIRSTKLEDSAMYFCASSSGQGARDTQYFGPGTRLTVL.

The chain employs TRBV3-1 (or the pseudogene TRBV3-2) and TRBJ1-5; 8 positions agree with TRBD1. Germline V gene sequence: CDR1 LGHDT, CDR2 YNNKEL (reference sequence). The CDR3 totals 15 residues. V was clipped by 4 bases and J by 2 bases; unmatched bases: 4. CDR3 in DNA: TGTGCCAGCAGCCCAGGGGGCGTGGGCAATCAGCCCCAGCATTTT. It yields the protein CASSPGGVGNQPQHF.

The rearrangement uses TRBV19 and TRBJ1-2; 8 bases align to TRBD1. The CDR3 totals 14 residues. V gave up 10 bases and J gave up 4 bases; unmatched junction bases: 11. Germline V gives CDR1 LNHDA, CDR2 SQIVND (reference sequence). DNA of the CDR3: TGTGCCACTATGCCTCAGGGGGCTGGCTATGGCTACACCTTC. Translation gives CATMPQGAGYGYTF.

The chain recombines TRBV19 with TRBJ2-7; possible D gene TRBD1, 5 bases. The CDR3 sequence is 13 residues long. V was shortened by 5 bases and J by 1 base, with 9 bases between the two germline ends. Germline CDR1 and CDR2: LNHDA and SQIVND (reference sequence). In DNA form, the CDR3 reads TGTGCCAGTAGTGGGCAGGGATCCTACGAGCAGTACTTC. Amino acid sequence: CASSGQGSYEQYF.

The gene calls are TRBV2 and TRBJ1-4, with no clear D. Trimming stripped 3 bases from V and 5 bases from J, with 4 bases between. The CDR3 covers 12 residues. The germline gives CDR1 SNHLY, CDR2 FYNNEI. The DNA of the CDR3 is TGTGCCAGCAGTGATGGGAATGAAAAACTGTTTTTT. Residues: CASSDGNEKLFF.

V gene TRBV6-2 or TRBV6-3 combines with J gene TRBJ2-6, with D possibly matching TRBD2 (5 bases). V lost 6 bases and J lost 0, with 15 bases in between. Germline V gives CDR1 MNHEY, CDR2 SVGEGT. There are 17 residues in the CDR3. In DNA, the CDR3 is TGTGCCAGCAGCCCATACGGACTTGCCTCTGGGGCCAACGTCCTGACTTTC. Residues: CASSPYGLASGANVLTF.

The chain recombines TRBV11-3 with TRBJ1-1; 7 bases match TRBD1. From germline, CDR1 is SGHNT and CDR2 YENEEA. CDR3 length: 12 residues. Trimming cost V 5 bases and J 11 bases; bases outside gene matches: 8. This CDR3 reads CASSKGAGEAFF. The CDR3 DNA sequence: TGTGCCAGCAGCAAGGGGGCCGGTGAGGCTTTCTTT.

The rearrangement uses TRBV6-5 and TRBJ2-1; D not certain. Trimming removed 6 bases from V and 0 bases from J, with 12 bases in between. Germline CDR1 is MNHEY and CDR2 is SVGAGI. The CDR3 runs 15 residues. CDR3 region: CASRIVLSSYNEQFF. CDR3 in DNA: TGTGCCAGCAGGATAGTCCTGAGCTCCTACAATGAGCAGTTCTTC.

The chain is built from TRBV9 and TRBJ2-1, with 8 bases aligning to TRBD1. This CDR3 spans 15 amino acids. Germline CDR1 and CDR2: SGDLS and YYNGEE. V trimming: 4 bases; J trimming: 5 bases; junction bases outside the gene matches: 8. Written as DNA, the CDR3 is TGTGCCAGCAGCCCCGGGGACAGGCTAAACAATGAGCAGTTCTTC. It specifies CASSPGDRLNNEQFF.

The CDR3 DNA reads TGTGCCAGCAGTGCAGACCCTTTTACTAATCAGCCCCAGCATTTT. Protein product: CASSADPFTNQPQHF. The chain couples TRBV27 to TRBJ1-5; D is ambiguous. The CDR3 is 15 amino acids. Looked up from germline, CDR1 is MNHEY and CDR2 is SMNVEV (reference sequence). The V and J ends lost 5 bases and 4 bases respectively, with 15 bases between them.

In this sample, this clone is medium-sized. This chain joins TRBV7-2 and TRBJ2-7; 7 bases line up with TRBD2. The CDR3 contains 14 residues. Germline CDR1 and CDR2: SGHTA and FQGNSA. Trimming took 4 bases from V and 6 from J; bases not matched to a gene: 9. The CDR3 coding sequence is TGTGCCAGCAGCTGGGTCGGCGGGAGCTCCGAGCAGTACTTC. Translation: CASSWVGGSSEQYF. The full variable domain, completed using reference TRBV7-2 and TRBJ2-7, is GAGVSQSPSNKVTEKGKDVELRCDPISGHTALYWYRQSLGQGLEFLIYFQGNSAPDKSGLPSDRFSAERTGGSVSTLTIQRTQQEDSAVYLCASSWVGGSSEQYFGPGTRLTVT.

The CDR3 DNA is TGTGCCAGCAGTGACATGAGAGGGGTCATCACTGAAGCTTTCTTT. Translating gives CASSDMRGVITEAFF. This chain joins TRBV6-1 and TRBJ1-1; possible D gene TRBD1, 5 bases. Germline V gives CDR1 MNHNS, CDR2 SASEGT. The CDR3 length is 15 residues. V was clipped by 3 bases and J by 4 bases, with 15 bases between them.

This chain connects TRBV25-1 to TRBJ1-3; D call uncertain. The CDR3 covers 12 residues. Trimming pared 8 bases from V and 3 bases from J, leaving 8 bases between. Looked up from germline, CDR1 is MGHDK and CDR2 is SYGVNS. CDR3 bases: TGTGCCAGCGTCACGGATGGAAACACCATATATTTT. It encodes CASVTDGNTIYF.

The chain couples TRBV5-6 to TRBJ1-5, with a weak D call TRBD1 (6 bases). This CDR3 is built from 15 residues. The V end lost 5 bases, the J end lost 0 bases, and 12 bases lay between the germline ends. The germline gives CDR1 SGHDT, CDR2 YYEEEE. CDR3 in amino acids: CASSWGPDSNQPQHF. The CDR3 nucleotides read TGTGCCAGCAGTTGGGGGCCCGATAGCAATCAGCCCCAGCATTTT.

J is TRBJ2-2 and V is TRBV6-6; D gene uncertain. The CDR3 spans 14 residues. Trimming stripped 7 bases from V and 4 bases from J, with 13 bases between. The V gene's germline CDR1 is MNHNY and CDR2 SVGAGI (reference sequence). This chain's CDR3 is CASNQRVGTGELFF. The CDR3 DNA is TGTGCCAGCAACCAGCGAGTAGGCACCGGGGAGCTGTTTTTT.

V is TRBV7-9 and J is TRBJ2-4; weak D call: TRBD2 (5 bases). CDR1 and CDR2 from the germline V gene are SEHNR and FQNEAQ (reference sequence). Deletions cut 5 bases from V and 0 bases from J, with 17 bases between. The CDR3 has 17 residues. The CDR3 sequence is CASSNRGMLTAKNIQYF. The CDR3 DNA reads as TGTGCCAGCAGCAATCGAGGGATGCTGACAGCCAAAAACATTCAGTACTTC.

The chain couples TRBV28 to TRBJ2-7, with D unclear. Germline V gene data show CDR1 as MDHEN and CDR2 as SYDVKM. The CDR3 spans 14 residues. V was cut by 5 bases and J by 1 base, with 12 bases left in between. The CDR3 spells CASSVSIVSYEQYF. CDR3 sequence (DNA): TGTGCCAGCAGTGTATCCATTGTTTCCTACGAGCAGTACTTC.

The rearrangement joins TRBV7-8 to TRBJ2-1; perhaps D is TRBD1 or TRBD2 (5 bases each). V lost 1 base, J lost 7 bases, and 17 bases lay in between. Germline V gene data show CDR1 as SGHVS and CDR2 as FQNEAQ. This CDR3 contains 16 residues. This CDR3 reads CASSLERAVRGNEQFF. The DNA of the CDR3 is TGTGCCAGCAGCTTAGAGCGAGCGGTGAGGGGAAATGAGCAGTTCTTC.

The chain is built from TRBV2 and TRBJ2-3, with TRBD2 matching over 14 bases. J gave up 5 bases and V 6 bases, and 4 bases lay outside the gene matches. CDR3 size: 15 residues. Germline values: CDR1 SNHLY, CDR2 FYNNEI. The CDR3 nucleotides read TGTGCCAGCAGACCGGGACTAGCGGGAGTAGATACGCAGTATTTT. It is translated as CASRPGLAGVDTQYF. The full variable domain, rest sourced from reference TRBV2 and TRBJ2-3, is EPEVTQTPSHQVTQMGQEVILRCVPISNHLYFYWYRQILGQKVEFLVSFYNNEISEKSEIFDDQFSVERPDGSNFTLKIRSTKLEDSAMYFCASRPGLAGVDTQYFGPGTRLTVL.

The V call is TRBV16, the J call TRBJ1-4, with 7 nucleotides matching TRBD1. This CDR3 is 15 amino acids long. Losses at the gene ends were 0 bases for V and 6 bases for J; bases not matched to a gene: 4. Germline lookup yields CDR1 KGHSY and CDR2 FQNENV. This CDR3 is CASSQSGGGDEKLFF. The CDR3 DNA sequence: TGTGCCAGCAGCCAATCTGGAGGGGGCGATGAAAAACTGTTTTTT.

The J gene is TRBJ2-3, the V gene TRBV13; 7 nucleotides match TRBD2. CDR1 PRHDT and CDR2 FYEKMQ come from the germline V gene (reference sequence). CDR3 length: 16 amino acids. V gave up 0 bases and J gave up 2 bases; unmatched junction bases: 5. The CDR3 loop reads CASSLGGLADTDTQYF. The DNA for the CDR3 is TGTGCCAGCAGCTTAGGTGGGCTAGCGGACACAGATACGCAGTATTTT.

The CDR3 bases are TGTGCCTGGTCCCGAGGGGGTTACGAGCAGTACTTC. It yields the protein CAWSRGGYEQYF. V gene TRBV30 combines with J gene TRBJ2-7, with D possibly TRBD1 on 6 matching bases. CDR3 length equals 12 residues. V lost 5 bases, J lost 4 bases, and 12 bases lay in between. The germline V gene encodes CDR1 GTSNPN and CDR2 SVGIG (reference sequence). The whole variable domain, remainder taken from reference TRBV30 and TRBJ2-7, is SQTIHQWPATLVQPVGSPLSLECTVEGTSNPNLYWYRQAAGRGLQLLFYSVGIGQISSEVPQNLSASRPQDRQFILSSKKLLLSDSGFYLCAWSRGGYEQYFGPGTRLTVT.

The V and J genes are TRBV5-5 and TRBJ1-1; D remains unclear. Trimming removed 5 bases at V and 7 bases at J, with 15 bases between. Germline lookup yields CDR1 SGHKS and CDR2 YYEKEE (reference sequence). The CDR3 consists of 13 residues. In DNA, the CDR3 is TGTGCCAGCAGGGATCGGGCCTCAGATGAAGCTTTCTTT. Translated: CASRDRASDEAFF.

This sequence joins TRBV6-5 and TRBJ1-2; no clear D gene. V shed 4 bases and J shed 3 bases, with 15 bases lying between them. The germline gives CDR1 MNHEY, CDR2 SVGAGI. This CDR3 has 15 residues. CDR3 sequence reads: CASSSPRGRDYGYTF. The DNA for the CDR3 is TGTGCCAGCAGTTCCCCTCGTGGAAGGGACTATGGCTACACCTTC.

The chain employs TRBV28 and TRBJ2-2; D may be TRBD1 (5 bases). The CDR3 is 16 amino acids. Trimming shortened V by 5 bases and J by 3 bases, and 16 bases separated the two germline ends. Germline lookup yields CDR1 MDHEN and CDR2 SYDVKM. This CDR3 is CASSPATARDTGELFF. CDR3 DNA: TGTGCCAGCAGTCCAGCGACAGCCCGCGACACCGGGGAGCTGTTTTTT.